This T cell receptor beta chain was identified in a study of T cell responses to AZD1222 COVID-19 vaccine. This table comes from immunoSEQ multiplex PCR, and its TCRdb copy is limited to in-frame clones, with some not included. The top ten clones hold 8% of a sample with around 110,000 clones, roughly 88% of them seen once. Study-wide findings and caveats: AZD1222 recipients seropositive at baseline numbered only 5 or 6.

On this clone: Antigen: not known.

Sequencing used peripheral blood, obtained 28 days after the second AZD1222 dose. This TCR derives from an adult who received the AZD1222 COVID-19 vaccine.

The CDR3 bases are TGTGCCAGCAGTGACCCCGAGGGTGGCTACGAGCAGTACTTC. Its protein product is CASSDPEGGYEQYF. The chain recombines TRBV6-1 with TRBJ2-7, with D tentatively TRBD2 (5 bases). Germline CDR1 reads MNHNS; CDR2 reads SASEGT. The CDR3 extends over 14 amino acids. V shed 3 bases and J shed 3 bases, with 12 bases lying between them.